This T cell receptor (beta chain) was captured in a study of T cell clonotyping in hematopoietic cell transplantation (dated by TCRdb to the early 2020s). Concerning the study at large: A total of 130 to 150 blood samples were gathered in the study from 30 to 35 consecutive transplant recipients along with their related donors. Recruitment of patients was conducted between September 2015 and January 2017, and follow-up was continued until September 2020 or death.

TCR beta CDR3 regions were amplified from genomic DNA with the immunoSEQ assay, a bias-controlled multiplex PCR using V- and J-specific primers. In a second PCR step, the CDR3 amplicons were tagged with a proprietary barcode plus Illumina adapter sequences. An Illumina MiSeq instrument was used for sequencing of the CDR3 libraries. On the authors' methods: Export and quality control were performed with immunoSEQ Analyzer 3.0, and downstream analyses were performed with R Bioconductor and Immunarch. Only productive rearrangements within the normalized downsampled data set were used in the calculation of repertoire metrics. In the normalized cohort, clonotypes with more than 5 templates were defined as pathologically expanded. Repertoire diversity was measured with the Inverse Simpson Index. The non-normalized data set was used for CMV-specificity analyses so that all clonotypes could be captured. TCRdb re-hosts the immuneACCESS table, in-frame sequences only. Its copies lack some clones; in the studies checked, an unresolved V gene accounts for under half of them, and the cause for the rest is not known. The D gene and trimming were derived from the DNA, and the V and J assignments and clone size from that table. In this sample the table shows around 12,000 clones, under 95% of which occur a single time. The ten largest clones take up roughly 0.79% of the sample.

Clipping removes 4 bases from V and 4 bases from J, with 3 as the unmatched junction base count. Based on the germline V gene, the CDR1 and CDR2 sequences are SGHDT and YYEEEE. The CDR3 numbers 13 residues from cysteine through phenylalanine. CDR3 DNA is the only sequence kept; it has 39 bases, read in frame from the first base. Overall study results and their limits: Recipient repertoires showed only a small fraction of overlap with donor repertoires, and over 95% appeared de novo at the given depth. Inverse Simpson Index values from donors and from recipients before transplant predicted broader TCR repertoire diversity after transplant. The sample size was limited and the cells went unsorted, which meant the CD4 and CD8 repertoire contributions could not be told apart. A decrease in recipient TCR diversity was observed after transplant, and a progressive increase in pathologically expanded clonotypes was seen from day 30 to day 180.

Blood samples for TCR beta sequencing were given by related transplant donors. Nuclei Lysis Solution was used to extract genomic DNA from fresh or cryopreserved unfractionated peripheral blood mononuclear cells. Points on this clone: Its target antigen remains unknown. Base-call qualities are not available, and no considerably larger clone is one nucleotide away.

The receptor was derived from a woman between 45 and 60 years old in good health. Some clones in this sample may be carry-over from other donors' samples. Sequenced material: peripheral blood mononuclear cells. The rearranged chain carries TRBV5-6 and TRBJ2-7; TRBD2 matches 9 bases in the middle. This receptor carries the CDR3 CASSQGLAYEQYF. The DNA sequence follows: TGTGCCAGCAGCCAAGGACTAGCGTACGAGCAGTACTTC.